This T cell receptor (beta chain) stems from a study of cytomegalovirus exposure and HLA in healthy donors. General study points: Associated with cytomegalovirus, according to the listing, were around 160 TCR beta chains.

Note on this clone: Its cognate antigen is unknown.

The primer mix had 60 Vbeta and 13 Jbeta primers. Sequencing was performed with immunoSEQ multiplex PCR; in TCRdb, only in-frame clones are kept and a portion is missing. Seen here are more than 150,000 clones, about 80% observed once, and the top ten hold about 1.5%. Trimming removed 3 bases from V and 0 bases from J; junction bases left unmatched: 1. Germline CDR1 reads LGHNA; CDR2 reads YSLEER. The CDR3 totals 14 residues. The sample was PBMCs. The receptor was isolated from a man aged 40-49 years in good health and CMV-seronegative. The chain is built from TRBV4-3 and TRBJ2-7, with 8 bases matching TRBD1. The CDR3 DNA is TGCGCCAGCAGCCAGGACAGGGCCTCCTACGAGCAGTACTTC. Amino acids: CASSQDRASYEQYF.